A selection of T cell receptor beta chains follows, all from one sample in a study of naive and memory T cell subsets. One entry per CDR3 protein, called by TCRdb with MiXCR from the UMI-ligation and nested PCR reads. The sample holds 150,000 or so distinct CDR3 sequences, approximately 24% seen once. The sequencing sample was made of naive CD4+ T cells from blood. The source is a human donor in good health. CDR3s include the opening cysteine and the closing phenylalanine or tryptophan. The D gene is left open where the match is weak. Size is omitted from some rows. Given values are once, few, many or a class for expanded clones.

abundance	v_gene	j_gene	d_gene	CDR3aa	CDR3nt
NA	TRBV7-2	TRBJ1-3	NA	CASSAAGRVSGNTIYF	TGTGCCAGCAGCGCAGCAGGGAGGGTTTCTGGAAACACCATATATTTT
few	TRBV28	TRBJ2-1	TRBD2	CASRAGGLAGLHEQFF	TGTGCCAGCAGGGCTGGGGGACTAGCGGGACTCCATGAGCAGTTCTTC
many	TRBV5-1	TRBJ2-7	NA	CASSLSGHYEQYF	TGCGCCAGCAGCTTGTCGGGGCACTACGAGCAGTACTTC
few	TRBV28	TRBJ2-1	TRBD1	CASSSPKGQFSYNEQFF	TGTGCCAGCAGTTCTCCTAAGGGACAGTTCTCCTACAATGAGCAGTTCTTC
few	TRBV10-2	TRBJ2-5	NA	CASSRQGSLSSQYF	TGCGCCAGCAGTCGGCAGGGGTCATTGTCGTCCCAGTACTTC
few	TRBV5-1	TRBJ2-5	TRBD2	CASSLLTSGRLTETQYF	TGCGCCAGCAGCTTGTTAACTAGCGGGAGATTGACAGAGACCCAGTACTTC
few	TRBV11-2	TRBJ2-7	NA	CASSSGPGIAYEQYF	TGTGCCAGCAGCTCCGGACCCGGGATCGCCTACGAGCAGTACTTC
few	TRBV27	TRBJ2-7	TRBD2	CASSFRTSGSLVEQYF	TGTGCCAGCAGTTTTAGAACTAGCGGGAGTCTGGTCGAGCAGTACTTC
few	TRBV5-6	TRBJ2-3	TRBD1	CASSLAGTGPTDTQYF	TGTGCCAGCAGCTTGGCCGGGACAGGCCCCACAGATACGCAGTATTTT
NA	TRBV28	TRBJ2-7	NA	CASSFLVQGEQYF	TGTGCCAGCAGTTTTTTGGTACAGGGCGAGCAGTACTTC
few	TRBV14	TRBJ2-5	NA	CASSQTLDRRETQYF	TGTGCCAGCAGCCAAACTCTGGACAGACGAGAGACCCAGTACTTC
NA	TRBV6-1	TRBJ1-2	NA	CASSEYIYGYTF	TGTGCCAGCAGTGAATACATCTATGGCTACACCTTC
NA	TRBV12-3/TRBV12-4	TRBJ1-2	NA	CASRRTAYGYTF	TGTGCCAGCAGGAGGACAGCCTATGGCTACACCTTC
NA	TRBV10-3	TRBJ1-1	TRBD1	CAIRKGQVNTEAFF	TGTGCCATCAGAAAGGGACAGGTGAACACTGAAGCTTTCTTT
few	TRBV9	TRBJ2-2	NA	CASSVALRDTGELFF	TGTGCCAGCAGCGTAGCCCTCAGGGACACCGGGGAGCTGTTTTTT
NA	TRBV5-1	TRBJ2-7	TRBD2	CASRPTTSGNYEQYF	TGCGCCAGCAGACCCACGACTAGCGGGAACTACGAGCAGTACTTC
few	TRBV2	TRBJ2-6	NA	CASRYRVDYSGANVLTF	TGTGCCAGCAGATACAGGGTCGACTACTCTGGGGCCAACGTCCTGACTTTC
NA	TRBV27	TRBJ2-1	NA	CASNTGQKKEQFF	TGTGCCAGCAACACAGGCCAAAAGAAGGAGCAGTTCTTC